Given below is one TCR beta chain in context. These data originate in a study of blood T cell repertoires in COVID-19. Study at large: Acute-phase and convalescent COVID-19 samples originated in the United States, Italy and Spain. PBMCs, B-cell-depleted T cells, or T cells were the source of the cDNA or gDNA that made up the material.

Per the original methods: Nucleated cell counts were estimated from reference gene primer amplification. Clones were read by immunoSEQ multiplex PCR, and TCRdb kept only the in-frame ones, dropping some. That table is the source of V, J and clone size, and D and trimming were worked out from the DNA. Counted here are around 150,000 clones, around 87% occurring once; the ten biggest clones make up almost 1%. CDR3 length: 12 amino acids. Germline assignment: CDR1 MDHEN and CDR2 SYDVKM. V was clipped by 5 bases and J by 7 bases; unmatched bases: 3. Sequencing used peripheral blood. This receptor was taken from a man aged 18-30 years with acute or convalescent COVID-19. V usage is TRBV28 and J usage is TRBJ1-2; 8 bases fit TRBD1. The CDR3, as DNA: TGTGCCAGCAGTCTGGACAGGGCTGGCTACACCTTC. It codes for CASSLDRAGYTF.